Included here is one T cell receptor beta chain sequence, with context. What it binds is unknown. V was pared by 2 bases and J by 5 bases, with 13 bases between. Germline lookup yields CDR1 SGDLS and CDR2 YYNGEE. The CDR3 has 15 amino acids. The data originate from a study of regulatory T cells in long-lasting Graves disease. Investigators prepared the TCR beta libraries by applying iRepertoire HTBI primers and Arm-PCR of CDR3 regions. TCRdb used MiXCR to reprocess the multiplex PCR reads, holding one entry per CDR3 protein. The table lists 370,000 or so distinct CDR3 sequences, roughly 16% of them singletons, with around 20% in the top ten. The time point denotes: newly diagnosed GD, antithyroid drugs for less than 3 months. RNA isolated from PBMCs was used to make the TCR library. Study-wide results and caveats: TCR diversity was lower in persistent Graves' patients (versus newly diagnosed ones). Persistent patients shared more public clonotypes (around 3,000) than new patients (more than 900).

These data also featured in a second study, about T cells in Graves' hyperthyroidism and ophthalmopathy. As that study records: Diagnostic decisions used clinical symptoms, serum thyroxine and TRAb, thyroid ultrasound and orbital computed tomography.

This chain joins TRBV9 and TRBJ1-4; D unresolved. The clonotype was recovered from a young woman with Graves disease. Here the sequenced sample was peripheral blood mononuclear cells (PBMCs), taken at new diagnosis, from a patient treated with antithyroid drugs. The CDR3: CASSVTPVGNEKLFF. The CDR3 DNA reads as TGTGCCAGCAGCGTCACCCCGGTAGGGAATGAAAAACTGTTTTTT.